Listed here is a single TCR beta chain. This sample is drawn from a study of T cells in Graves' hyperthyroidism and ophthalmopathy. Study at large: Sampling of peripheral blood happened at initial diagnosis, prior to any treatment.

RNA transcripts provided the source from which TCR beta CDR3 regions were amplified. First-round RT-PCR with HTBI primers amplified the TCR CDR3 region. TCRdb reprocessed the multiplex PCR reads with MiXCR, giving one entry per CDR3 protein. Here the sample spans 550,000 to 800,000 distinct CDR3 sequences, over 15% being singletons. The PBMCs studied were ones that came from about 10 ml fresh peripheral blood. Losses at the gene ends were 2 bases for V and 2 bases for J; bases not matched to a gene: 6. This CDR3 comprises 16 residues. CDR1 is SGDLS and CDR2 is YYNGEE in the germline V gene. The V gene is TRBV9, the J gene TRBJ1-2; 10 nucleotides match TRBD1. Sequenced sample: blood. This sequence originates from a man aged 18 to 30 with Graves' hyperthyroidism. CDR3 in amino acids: CASSVNRDRGNYGYTF. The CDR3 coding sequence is TGTGCCAGCAGCGTGAACCGGGACAGGGGAAACTATGGCTACACCTTC.